The 25 T cell receptor beta chains given below trace back to one sample, sequenced in a study of post-analysis software for immune sequencing data. Findings and caveats of the study: Roughly 5 TRBV segments (TRBV5-6, TRBV5-1 and TRBV20-1 among them) occurred more frequently in patients than in controls.

These receptors are not linked to any known antigen. Unique molecular identifiers were built into the TCR beta cDNA libraries. MiXCR was run by TCRdb on the PCR reads, yielding one entry per CDR3 protein. This table has about 760,000 distinct CDR3 sequences, less than 35% appearing once. Sequenced input: blood. The receptors come from a girl aged 10-17 years with multiple sclerosis.

The gene calls are TRBV6-1 and TRBJ2-7; possibly TRBD1 for D (5 bases). This CDR3 contains 14 residues. The germline gives CDR1 MNHNS, CDR2 SASEGT. Trimming left V 8 bases short and J 6 bases short, with 20 bases between. CDR3 coding DNA: TGTGCCAGCCTCTGGGGAAACCAAGGGGCCGAGCAGTACTTC. Translating gives CASLWGNQGAEQYF.

A few counts support this clonotype. The rearrangement uses TRBV7-2 and TRBJ2-3, with TRBD2 as a possible D gene (6 bases). V lost 5 bases and J lost 0, with 12 bases in between. CDR3 length equals 15 residues. Looked up from germline, CDR1 is SGHTA and CDR2 is FQGNSA. The CDR3 DNA sequence: TGTGCCAGCAGCATCGGGGCGGGGAGCACAGATACGCAGTATTTT. This translates into CASSIGAGSTDTQYF.

This clonotype came up many times. V usage is TRBV29-1 and J usage is TRBJ1-2; D is unclear. Germline V gene lookup returns CDR1 SQVTM and CDR2 ANQGSEA. CDR3 length: 12 amino acids. The ends were cut back, 2 bases at V and 8 bases at J, with 12 bases in the middle. This CDR3 reads CSVEIQGGGYTF. The CDR3 bases are TGCAGCGTTGAAATCCAAGGCGGGGGCTACACCTTC.

This clonotype was detected a few times. The chain employs TRBV20-1 and TRBJ2-5; TRBD2 is a possible D gene (6 bases). V lost 6 bases and J 5 bases, leaving 19 bases between the germline ends. This CDR3 spans 14 amino acids. Germline CDR1 and CDR2: DFQATT and SNEGSKA (reference sequence). The CDR3 sequence is CSATSPPSAETQYF. In nucleotides, the CDR3 is TGCAGTGCAACGAGCCCACCTAGCGCCGAGACCCAGTACTTC.

This sequence joins TRBV7-2 and TRBJ2-7; 13 positions agree with TRBD2. Trimming removed 5 bases from V and 4 bases from J; junction bases left unmatched: 14. The CDR3 has 18 residues. In germline, CDR1 is SGHTA, CDR2 FQGNSA. CDR3 nucleotide sequence: TGTGCCAGCAGCCTGGGACTAGCGGGAAGAGGAAAGGGGTACGAGCAGTACTTC. Amino acids: CASSLGLAGRGKGYEQYF.

The genes are TRBV29-1 and TRBJ1-1, with a weak D call TRBD1 (5 bases). The CDR3 is 13 amino acids. The V end lost 3 bases, the J end lost 4 bases, and 12 bases lay between the germline ends. Germline-derived CDR1 and CDR2 are SQVTM and ANQGSEA. The CDR3 nucleotides read TGCAGCGTTGAGATCTGGGGCGGCACTGAAGCTTTCTTT. Its translation is CSVEIWGGTEAFF.

J is TRBJ2-7 and V is TRBV15; D uncertain. CDR1 and CDR2 from the germline V gene are LNHNV and YYDKDF (reference sequence). The CDR3 consists of 14 residues. Trimming shortened V by 5 bases and J by 0 bases, and 11 bases separated the two germline ends. The CDR3 region is CATSRALASYEQYF. Here the CDR3 DNA reads TGTGCCACCAGCCGGGCACTCGCCTCCTACGAGCAGTACTTC. Full variable domain (remainder filled in from reference TRBV15 and TRBJ2-7): DAMVIQNPRYQVTQFGKPVTLSCSQTLNHNVMYWYQQKSSQAPKLLFHYYDKDFNNEADTPDNFQSRRPNTSFCFLDIRSPGLGDTAMYLCATSRALASYEQYFGPGTRLTVT.

As regards this clonotype: The CDR3 does not close with the conserved phenylalanine or tryptophan, likely indicating a read error. The chain links TRBV5-4 to TRBJ2-7, with TRBD1 matching 8 bases. The CDR3 length is 14 residues. The V segment lost 4 bases and the J segment 0 bases; nucleotides outside the gene matches: 3. CDR1 and CDR2 from the germline V gene are SGHNT and YYREEE (reference sequence). In DNA form, the CDR3 reads TGTGCCAGCAGCCGGACAGGGAGCTCCTACGAGCAGTACTGC. It is translated as CASSRTGSSYEQYC.

This clonotype occurred many times. The chain combines TRBV29-1 with TRBJ2-1; 11 bases are shared with TRBD2. Germline assignment: CDR1 SQVTM and CDR2 ANQGSEA. Trimming cost V 6 bases and J 3 bases; bases outside gene matches: 4. There are 14 residues in the CDR3. The CDR3, as DNA: TGCAGCGTGACCGGACTAGCGGGCTACAATGAGCAGTTCTTC. Its translation: CSVTGLAGYNEQFF.

V usage is TRBV20-1 and J usage is TRBJ2-3; tentatively, D is TRBD1 or TRBD2 (6 bases each). The CDR3 sequence is 13 residues long. In germline, CDR1 is DFQATT, CDR2 SNEGSKA (reference sequence). V was shortened by 0 bases and J by 6 bases, with 10 bases between the two germline ends. CDR3 nucleotides: TGCAGTGCTAGAGACCCGGGGGCGGATACGCAGTATTTT. Amino acid sequence: CSARDPGADTQYF.

The chain carries TRBV12-3 or TRBV12-4 and TRBJ1-2, with D possibly matching TRBD1 (6 bases). Trimming cost V 5 bases and J 7 bases, with 11 bases left between them. The CDR3 has 12 amino acids. CDR3 in DNA: TGTGCCAGCAGTCTCACAGGGACTGGCTACACCTTC. Translating gives CASSLTGTGYTF.

This clonotype was observed a handful of times. The chain carries TRBV5-1 and TRBJ2-7; TRBD2 agrees at 13 bases. V was pared by 4 bases and J by 3 bases, with 1 base of the junction left unmatched. The CDR3 has 14 amino acids. Germline V gene data show CDR1 as SGHRS and CDR2 as YFSETQ. CDR3 residues: CASSGTSGNYEQYF. The CDR3 DNA follows: TGCGCCAGCAGCGGGACTAGCGGGAACTACGAGCAGTACTTC.

The V and J genes are TRBV7-2 and TRBJ2-5; D might be TRBD2 (6 bases). The CDR3 is made up of 13 amino acids. V gave up 4 bases and J gave up 10 bases, with 16 bases separating them. Germline V gene sequence: CDR1 SGHTA, CDR2 FQGNSA. The CDR3 coding sequence is TGTGCCAGCAGCTCCCGGGACTCTGGAAACCAGTACTTC. Encoded protein: CASSSRDSGNQYF.

J is TRBJ1-2 and V is TRBV3-1; D remains unclear. V was clipped by 4 bases and J by 7 bases, with 13 bases between them. This CDR3 comprises 13 residues. Germline lookup yields CDR1 LGHDT and CDR2 YNNKEL (reference sequence). The CDR3 reads CASSRNYVGGYTF. In nucleotides, the CDR3 is TGTGCCAGCAGCCGAAATTATGTCGGTGGCTACACCTTC.

The chain carries TRBV7-9 and TRBJ2-1; 7 bases fit TRBD1. Losses at the gene ends were 5 bases for V and 0 bases for J; bases not matched to a gene: 4. The CDR3 is 15 residues long. CDR1 and CDR2 (germline): SEHNR, FQNEAQ (reference sequence). The CDR3 spells CASSPRGISYNEQFF. The CDR3 nucleotides are TGTGCCAGCAGCCCCAGGGGGATCTCCTACAATGAGCAGTTCTTC.

The chain recombines TRBV7-2 with TRBJ1-5; 7 positions agree with TRBD1. The junction had 4 bases not matched to a gene; V was cut back by 4 bases and J by 7 bases. CDR1 SGHTA and CDR2 FQGNSA come from the germline V gene. There are 13 residues in the CDR3. CDR3 nucleotide sequence: TGTGCCAGCAGCTCCGGGACAGCCCAGCCCCAGCATTTT. This encodes CASSSGTAQPQHF. Together with reference TRBV7-2 and TRBJ1-5, the CDR3 gives the full variable domain: GAGVSQSPSNKVTEKGKDVELRCDPISGHTALYWYRQSLGQGLEFLIYFQGNSAPDKSGLPSDRFSAERTGGSVSTLTIQRTQQEDSAVYLCASSSGTAQPQHFGDGTRLSIL.

The V call is TRBV4-3, the J call TRBJ2-3; no firm D call. Germline V gives CDR1 LGHNA, CDR2 YSLEER. The CDR3 spans 17 residues. The ends were cut back, 4 bases at V and 2 bases at J, with 19 bases in the middle. The CDR3 loop is CASSLNPLGRSTDTQYF. Written as DNA, the CDR3 is TGCGCCAGCAGCCTTAACCCCCTAGGAAGGTCCACAGATACGCAGTATTTT.

The chain joins TRBV20-1 to TRBJ2-7; D may be TRBD2 (6 bases). CDR1 DFQATT and CDR2 SNEGSKA come from the germline V gene (reference sequence). The CDR3 sequence is 15 residues long. V was clipped by 1 base and J by 7 bases, with 20 bases between them. The CDR3, as DNA: TGCAGTGCTAGAGCCTGGACTAACGGGAGTGATGAGCAGTACTTC. This encodes CSARAWTNGSDEQYF.

To note about this clonotype: It may be a read error: a sequence one base away is much more abundant. This rearrangement joins TRBV29-1 to TRBJ2-3; D is possibly TRBD1 (6 bases). Germline CDR1 SQVTM, CDR2 ANQGSEA. The V and J ends lost 7 bases and 5 bases respectively, with 16 bases between them. The CDR3 is 13 residues long. CDR3 nucleotide sequence: TGCAGCGCCCCCTCGGGACAAGAAGATACGCAGTATTTT. This encodes CSAPSGQEDTQYF.

The sample holds a few counts of this clonotype. This chain connects TRBV10-3 to TRBJ2-2; D might be TRBD1 (6 bases). CDR1 is ENHRY and CDR2 is SYGVKD in the germline V gene. CDR3 size: 12 residues. Trimming cost V 8 bases and J 4 bases, with 8 bases left between them. CDR3 nucleotides: TGTGCCATCTGGGGGCGCACCGGGGAGCTGTTTTTT. Protein: CAIWGRTGELFF.

The chain links TRBV5-1 to TRBJ2-1; TRBD2 matches at 8 bases. Germline CDR1 SGHRS, CDR2 YFSETQ. J was trimmed by 2 bases and V by 3 bases; bases with no gene match: 4. The CDR3 consists of 15 residues. The CDR3: CASSWTSSPYNEQFF. The CDR3 DNA reads as TGCGCCAGCAGCTGGACTAGCAGTCCCTACAATGAGCAGTTCTTC.

This sequence joins TRBV6-5 and TRBJ1-2; D not certain. Germline assignment: CDR1 MNHEY and CDR2 SVGAGI. The length of the CDR3 is 14 residues. The V and J ends lost 0 bases and 1 base respectively, with 6 bases between them. CDR3 DNA: TGTGCCAGCAGTTACTCGAACGGTAACTATGGCTACACCTTC. It encodes CASSYSNGNYGYTF.

This clonotype was counted only a few times. This rearrangement joins TRBV7-9 to TRBJ1-1; TRBD1 matches at 8 bases. CDR1 and CDR2 from the germline V gene are SEHNR and FQNEAQ (reference sequence). With 7 bases clipped from V and 3 bases from J, the junction kept 4 bases outside the gene matches. The CDR3 spans 13 residues. CDR3: CASIRQGYTEAFF. The CDR3 coding sequence is TGTGCCAGCATCAGACAGGGGTACACTGAAGCTTTCTTT.

This clonotype was seen just once. The chain couples TRBV28 to TRBJ2-2; D is undetermined. Germline lookup yields CDR1 MDHEN and CDR2 SYDVKM. The V gene lost 3 bases and the J gene lost 2 bases, with 10 bases spanning the gap. The CDR3 length is 15 residues. The CDR3 coding sequence is TGTGCCAGCAGTTTCAGGACGCTTAACACCGGGGAGCTGTTTTTT. Its protein product is CASSFRTLNTGELFF.

This chain connects TRBV10-3 to TRBJ1-5; 9 nucleotides match TRBD1. V lost 2 bases, J lost 5 bases, and 4 bases stayed unmatched. The CDR3 runs to 15 residues. The germline V gene has CDR1 ENHRY and CDR2 SYGVKD. CDR3 amino acids: CAISEVTGGHQPQHF. In DNA form, the CDR3 reads TGTGCCATCAGTGAGGTGACAGGGGGGCATCAGCCCCAGCATTTT.